The present T cell receptor (beta chain) was sequenced within a study of shared clonotypes between healthy human individuals. This CDR3 has 12 amino acids. CDR1 and CDR2 from the germline V gene are SGDLS and YYNGEE. V was clipped by 4 bases and J by 5 bases, with 9 bases between them. Repertoires were generated with immunoSEQ multiplex PCR, while TCRdb's copy carries only in-frame clones and drops some. In the table there are hundreds of thousands of clones, more than 70% of which are singletons. The chain couples TRBV9 to TRBJ1-2, with D uncertain. The specimen was memory CD4+ T cells sorted from blood. The subset: CD45RA-negative fraction. The receptor's source is a woman in her thirties in good health. The CDR3 nucleotides read TGTGCCAGCAGCACCAACCAATATGGCTACACCTTC. This codes for CASSTNQYGYTF.